This T cell receptor beta chain was identified during a study of blood T cells in healthy people across ages. General study findings and limits: Naive CD4+ cell counts and diversity both ran higher in long-lived than in aged donors.

A second about 6 to 12 cycle PCR used barcoded and J-beta primers. Each cDNA molecule carried a tag from a template-switch adaptor that contained 12 random nucleotides. MiXCR, applied by TCRdb to the 5' RACE reads, yields one record per CDR3 protein. The data show 1.2 million to 1.5 million distinct CDR3 sequences, approximately 60% seen once. The ends lost 4 bases at V and 4 bases at J; junction bases unmatched: 6. The CDR3 consists of 14 residues. Germline CDR1 is MGHRA and CDR2 is YSYEKL. As to this clonotype: Its antigen is unidentified.

Sequencing was performed on blood. This chain connects TRBV4-1 to TRBJ2-5; TRBD2 agrees at 7 bases. This sequence was found in a young man in good health. The CDR3: CASSLKAGLETQYF. In DNA form, the CDR3 reads TGCGCCAGCAGCCTAAAAGCGGGACTAGAGACCCAGTACTTC.